This T cell receptor (beta chain) was retrieved from a study of T cell repertoires in aging, cancer and after chemotherapy. The overall study: Paired samples before and after chemotherapy came from chronic lymphocytic leukemia patients on fludarabine- or bendamustine-based regimens. Roughly 9.3 million TCR reads made up the full dataset.

A mixed TRB-A/B primer pool amplified rearranged TRB by multiplex touch-down PCR. TCRdb called the multiplex PCR reads again in MiXCR, with one record for every CDR3 protein. Here the sample spans about 4,300 distinct CDR3 sequences, under 45% being singletons. Amplification of TCR beta used genomic DNA extracted from peripheral blood. The sequencing input was blood. This receptor was taken from a human donor with a blood cancer.

CDR3 bases: TGTGCCAGTAGTATGAGACACACGAACCCTAACACTGAAGCTTTCTTT. Translating it yields CASSMRHTNPNTEAFF. The V and J genes are TRBV19 and TRBJ1-1; D unresolved. This CDR3 spans 16 amino acids. The V and J ends lost 3 bases and 2 bases respectively, with 16 bases between them. Germline lookup yields CDR1 LNHDA and CDR2 SQIVND (reference sequence).